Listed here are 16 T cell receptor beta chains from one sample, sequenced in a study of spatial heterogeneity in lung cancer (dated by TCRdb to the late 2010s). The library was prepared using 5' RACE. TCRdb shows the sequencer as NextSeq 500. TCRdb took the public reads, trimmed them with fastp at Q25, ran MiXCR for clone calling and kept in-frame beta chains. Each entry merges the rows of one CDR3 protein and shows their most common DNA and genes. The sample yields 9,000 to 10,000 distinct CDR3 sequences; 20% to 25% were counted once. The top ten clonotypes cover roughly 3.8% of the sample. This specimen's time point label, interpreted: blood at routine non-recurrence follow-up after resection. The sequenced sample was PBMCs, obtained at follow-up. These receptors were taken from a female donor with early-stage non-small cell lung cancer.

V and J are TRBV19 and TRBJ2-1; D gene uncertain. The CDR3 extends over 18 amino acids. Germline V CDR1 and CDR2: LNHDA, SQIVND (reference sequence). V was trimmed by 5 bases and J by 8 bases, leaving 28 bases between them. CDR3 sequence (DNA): TGTGCCAGTAGTGCACACAGACTGGATGATAAAGGACGGGATGAGCAGTTCTTC. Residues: CASSAHRLDDKGRDEQFF.

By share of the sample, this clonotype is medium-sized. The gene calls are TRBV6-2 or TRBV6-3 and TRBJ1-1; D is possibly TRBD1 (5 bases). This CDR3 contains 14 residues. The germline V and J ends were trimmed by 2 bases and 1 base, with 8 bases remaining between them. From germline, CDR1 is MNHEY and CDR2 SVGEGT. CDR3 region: CASSYQGANTEAFF. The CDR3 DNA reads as TGTGCCAGCAGTTACCAGGGAGCGAACACTGAAGCTTTCTTT.

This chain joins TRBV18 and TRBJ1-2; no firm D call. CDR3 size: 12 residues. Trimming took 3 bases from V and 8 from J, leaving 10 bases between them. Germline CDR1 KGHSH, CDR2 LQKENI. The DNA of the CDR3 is TGTGCCAGCTCACCGGCCTCTGACGGCTACACCTTC. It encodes CASSPASDGYTF.

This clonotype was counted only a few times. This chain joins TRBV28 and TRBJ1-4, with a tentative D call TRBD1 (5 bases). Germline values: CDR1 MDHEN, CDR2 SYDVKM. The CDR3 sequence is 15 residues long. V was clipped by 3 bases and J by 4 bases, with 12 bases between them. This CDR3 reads CASSFQGSSNEKLFF. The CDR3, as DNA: TGTGCCAGCAGTTTTCAGGGTAGCAGTAATGAAAAACTGTTTTTT.

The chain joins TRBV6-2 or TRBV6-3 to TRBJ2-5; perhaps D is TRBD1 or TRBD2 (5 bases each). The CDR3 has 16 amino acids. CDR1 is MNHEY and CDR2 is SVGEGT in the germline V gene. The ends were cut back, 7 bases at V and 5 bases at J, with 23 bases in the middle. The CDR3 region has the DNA TGTGCCAGCATGAGGGGTAGCGTATCGATCAAGGAGACCCAGTACTTC. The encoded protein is CASMRGSVSIKETQYF.

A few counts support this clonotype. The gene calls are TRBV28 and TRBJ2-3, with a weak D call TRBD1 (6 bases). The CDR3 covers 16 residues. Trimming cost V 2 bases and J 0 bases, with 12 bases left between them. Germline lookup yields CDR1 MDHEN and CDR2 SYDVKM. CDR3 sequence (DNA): TGTGCCAGCAGTTTACGTTCGGGACAAAGCACAGATACGCAGTATTTT. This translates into CASSLRSGQSTDTQYF.

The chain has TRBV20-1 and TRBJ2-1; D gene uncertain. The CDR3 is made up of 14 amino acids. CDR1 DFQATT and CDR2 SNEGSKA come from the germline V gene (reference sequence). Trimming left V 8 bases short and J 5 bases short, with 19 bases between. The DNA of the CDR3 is TGCAGTTCCCCGGCCCAACTGGGCCACAATGAGCAGTTCTTC. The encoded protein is CSSPAQLGHNEQFF.

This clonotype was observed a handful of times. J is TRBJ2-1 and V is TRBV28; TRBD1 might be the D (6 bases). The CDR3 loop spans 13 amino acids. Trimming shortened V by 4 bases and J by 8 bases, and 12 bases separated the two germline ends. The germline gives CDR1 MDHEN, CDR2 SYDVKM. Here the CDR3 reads CASSSGAEDEQFF. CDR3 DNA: TGTGCCAGCAGTTCAGGGGCTGAGGATGAGCAGTTCTTC.

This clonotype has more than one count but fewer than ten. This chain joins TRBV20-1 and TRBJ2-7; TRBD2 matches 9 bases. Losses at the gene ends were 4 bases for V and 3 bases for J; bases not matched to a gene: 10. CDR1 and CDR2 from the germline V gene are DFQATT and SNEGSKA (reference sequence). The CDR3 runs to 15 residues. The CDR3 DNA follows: TGCAGTGCTATTCCCGCTAGCGGGACCTTCTACGAGCAGTACTTC. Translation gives CSAIPASGTFYEQYF.

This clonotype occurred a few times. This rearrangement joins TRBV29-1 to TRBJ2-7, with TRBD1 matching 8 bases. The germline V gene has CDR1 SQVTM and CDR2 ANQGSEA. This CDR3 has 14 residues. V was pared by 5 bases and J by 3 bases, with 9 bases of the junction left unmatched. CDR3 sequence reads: CSVQGANVNYEQYF. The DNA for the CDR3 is TGCAGCGTTCAGGGGGCGAACGTGAACTACGAGCAGTACTTC.

CDR3 sequence (DNA): TGTGCCAGCAAGTTAGCGGGCGAATACTATGGCTACACCTTC. Protein: CASKLAGEYYGYTF. The gene calls are TRBV7-9 and TRBJ1-2; no firm D call. The germline V gene has CDR1 SEHNR and CDR2 FQNEAQ (reference sequence). The CDR3 length is 14 residues. Trimming took off 7 bases at V and 3 bases at J, with 15 bases between the two ends.

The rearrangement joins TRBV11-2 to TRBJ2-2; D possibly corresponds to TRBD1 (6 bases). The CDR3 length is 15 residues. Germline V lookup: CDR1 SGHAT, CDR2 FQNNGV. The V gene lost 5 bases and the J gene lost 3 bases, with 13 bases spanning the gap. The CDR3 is CASSPRQVDTGELFF. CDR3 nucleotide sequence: TGTGCCAGCAGCCCGCGACAGGTCGACACCGGGGAGCTGTTTTTT.

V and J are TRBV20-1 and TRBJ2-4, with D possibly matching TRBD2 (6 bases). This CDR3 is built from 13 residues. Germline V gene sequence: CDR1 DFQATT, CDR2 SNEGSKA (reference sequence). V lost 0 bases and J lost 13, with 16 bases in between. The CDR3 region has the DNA TGCAGTGCTAGAGATGGGACTTCATTTTTGCAGTACTTC. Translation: CSARDGTSFLQYF.

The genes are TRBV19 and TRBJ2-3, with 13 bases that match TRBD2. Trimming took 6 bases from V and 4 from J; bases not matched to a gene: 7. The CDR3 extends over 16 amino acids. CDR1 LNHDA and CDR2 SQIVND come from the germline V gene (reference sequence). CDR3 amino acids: CASSDGLAGAADTQYF. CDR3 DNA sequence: TGTGCCAGTAGCGATGGACTAGCGGGAGCGGCAGATACGCAGTATTTT.

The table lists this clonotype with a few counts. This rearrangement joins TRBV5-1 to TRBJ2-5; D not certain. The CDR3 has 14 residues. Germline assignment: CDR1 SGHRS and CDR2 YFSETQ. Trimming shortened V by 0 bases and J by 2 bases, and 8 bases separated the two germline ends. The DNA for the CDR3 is TGCGCCAGCAGCTTGGCCCCCCAACAAGAGACCCAGTACTTC. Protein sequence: CASSLAPQQETQYF.

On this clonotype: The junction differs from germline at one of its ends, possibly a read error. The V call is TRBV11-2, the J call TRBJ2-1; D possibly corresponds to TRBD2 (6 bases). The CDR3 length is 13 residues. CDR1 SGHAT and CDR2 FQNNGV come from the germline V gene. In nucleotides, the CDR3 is TGTGCCAGCAGCTCGGGAGTCGGCGATGAGCAGTTCTTT. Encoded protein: CASSSGVGDEQFF.